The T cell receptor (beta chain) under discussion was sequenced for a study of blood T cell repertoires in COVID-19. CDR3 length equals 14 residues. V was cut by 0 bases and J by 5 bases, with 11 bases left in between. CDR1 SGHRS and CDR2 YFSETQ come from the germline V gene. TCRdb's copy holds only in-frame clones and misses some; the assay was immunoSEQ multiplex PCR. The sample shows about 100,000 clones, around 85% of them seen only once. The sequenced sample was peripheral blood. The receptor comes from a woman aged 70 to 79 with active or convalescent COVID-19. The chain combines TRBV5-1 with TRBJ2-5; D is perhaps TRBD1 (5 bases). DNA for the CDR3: TGCGCCAGCAGCTTGGGACAGCCGGAGGAGACCCAGTACTTC. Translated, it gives CASSLGQPEETQYF.